This TCR beta chain appears in the sequencing data of a study of vaccination and CD4 T cells after COVID-19. As for the study in general: The control cultures got either a CEFX pool, an HIV-1 Nef pool, or no peptide at all. Notes on the study in general: In median terms, SARS-CoV-2-reactive clonotypes went from approximately 21 to 38, a nonsignificant rise.

The treatment is: approximately 11-day PBMC culture with coronavirus spike peptide pools or control peptides (ViraFEST assay). Researchers used the Oncomine TCR Beta short-read assay to sequence DNA from cultured CD4+ T cells. One entry per CDR3 protein, called by TCRdb with MiXCR from the PCR reads. The sample lists 16,000 or so distinct CDR3 sequences; 53% were seen once. On this clonotype itself: What it recognizes is unknown.

Germline V gene lookup returns CDR1 GTSNPN and CDR2 SVGIG (reference sequence). There are 15 residues in the CDR3. The V end lost 0 bases, the J end lost 4 bases, and 15 bases lay between the germline ends. The chain couples TRBV30 to TRBJ1-2; D is undetermined. The clonotype comes from a human donor who had recovered from COVID-19. Sequences were obtained from CD4+ T cells from blood, cultured in vitro. The CDR3 protein is CAWSVRSIVGYGYTF. The DNA for the CDR3 is TGTGCCTGGAGTGTACGGTCAATAGTGGGCTATGGCTACACCTTC.